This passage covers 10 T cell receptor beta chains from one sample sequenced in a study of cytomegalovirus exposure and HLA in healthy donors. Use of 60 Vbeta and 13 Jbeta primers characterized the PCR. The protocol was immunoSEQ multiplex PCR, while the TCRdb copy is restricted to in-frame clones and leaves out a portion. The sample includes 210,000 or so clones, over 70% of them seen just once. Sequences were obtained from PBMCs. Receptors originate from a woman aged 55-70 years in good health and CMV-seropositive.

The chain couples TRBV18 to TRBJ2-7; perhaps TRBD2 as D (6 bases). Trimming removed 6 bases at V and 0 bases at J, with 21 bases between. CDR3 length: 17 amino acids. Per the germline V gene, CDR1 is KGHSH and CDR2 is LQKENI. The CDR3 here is CASSRHAGSGSSYEQYF. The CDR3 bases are TGTGCCAGCTCTCGTCATGCGGGATCCGGGAGCTCCTACGAGCAGTACTTC.

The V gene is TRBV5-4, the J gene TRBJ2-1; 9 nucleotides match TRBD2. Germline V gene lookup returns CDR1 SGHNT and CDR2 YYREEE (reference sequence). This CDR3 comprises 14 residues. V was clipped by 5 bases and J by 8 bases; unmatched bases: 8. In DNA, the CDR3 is TGTGCCAGCAGTACCGGGACTAGCATATATGAGCAGTTCTTC. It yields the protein CASSTGTSIYEQFF.

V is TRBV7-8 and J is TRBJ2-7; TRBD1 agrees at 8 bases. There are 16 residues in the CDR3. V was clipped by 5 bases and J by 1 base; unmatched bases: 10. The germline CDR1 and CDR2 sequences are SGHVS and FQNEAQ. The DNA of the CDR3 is TGTGCCAGCAGCCAGAGACCGGGACAGGTTTCCTACGAGCAGTACTTC. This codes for CASSQRPGQVSYEQYF.

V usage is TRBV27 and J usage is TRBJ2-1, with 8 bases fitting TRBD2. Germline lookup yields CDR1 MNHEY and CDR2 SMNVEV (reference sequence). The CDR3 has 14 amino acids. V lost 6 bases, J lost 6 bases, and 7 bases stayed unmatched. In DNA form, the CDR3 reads TGTGCCAGCAGGTCGGGGACTAGTGGCAATGAGCAGTTCTTC. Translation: CASRSGTSGNEQFF.

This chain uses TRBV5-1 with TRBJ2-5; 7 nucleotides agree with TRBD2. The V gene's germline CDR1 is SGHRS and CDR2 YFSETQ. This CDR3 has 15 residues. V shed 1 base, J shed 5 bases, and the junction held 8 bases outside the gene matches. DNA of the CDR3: TGCGCCAGCAGCTTGCGGGGGGACCGCCGGGAGACCCAGTACTTC. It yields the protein CASSLRGDRRETQYF.

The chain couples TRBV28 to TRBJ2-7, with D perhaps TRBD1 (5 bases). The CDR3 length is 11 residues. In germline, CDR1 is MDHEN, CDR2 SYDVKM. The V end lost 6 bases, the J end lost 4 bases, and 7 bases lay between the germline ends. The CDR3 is CASRTAYEQYF. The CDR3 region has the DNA TGTGCCAGCAGGACAGCTTACGAGCAGTACTTC.

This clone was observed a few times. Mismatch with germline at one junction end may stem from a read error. CDR3: CASVLGPAGSYYEQFF. The CDR3 bases are TGCGCCAGCGTCCTAGGCCCAGCGGGCTCCTACTATGAGCAGTTCTTC. V gene TRBV5-1 combines with J gene TRBJ2-1, with D possibly matching TRBD2 (6 bases). CDR1 is SGHRS, CDR2 YFSETQ, per germline. The CDR3 totals 16 residues.

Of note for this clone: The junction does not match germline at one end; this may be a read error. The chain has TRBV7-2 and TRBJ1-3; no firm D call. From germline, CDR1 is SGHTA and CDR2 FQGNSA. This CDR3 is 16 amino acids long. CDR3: CASSVAGVSSGNTIYF. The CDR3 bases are TGTGCCAGCAGCGTAGCCGGGGTTAGCTCTGGAAACACCATATATTTT.

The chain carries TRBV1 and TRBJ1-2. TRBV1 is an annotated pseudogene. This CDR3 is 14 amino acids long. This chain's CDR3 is CTSSQEKRRGGYTF. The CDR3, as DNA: TGCACCAGCAGTCAAGAGAAAAGACGGGGTGGCTACACCTTC.

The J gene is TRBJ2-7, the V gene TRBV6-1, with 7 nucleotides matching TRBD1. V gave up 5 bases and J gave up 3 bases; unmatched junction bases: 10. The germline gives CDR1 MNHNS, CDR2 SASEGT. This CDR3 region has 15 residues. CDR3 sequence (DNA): TGTGCCAGCAGTCAGGACAGGCCAACCCTCTACGAGCAGTACTTC. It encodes CASSQDRPTLYEQYF.